This T cell receptor (beta chain) appears in the sequencing data of a study of HIV-infected children after antiretroviral therapy interruption. Whole-study findings and limits: Naive CD4+ CDR3 sharing between time points fell after interruption began.

This clonotype showed up many times. Its target is unknown. CDR3 length: 13 residues. Germline CDR1 and CDR2: SQVTM and ANQGSEA. Trimming left V 6 bases short and J 4 bases short, with 15 bases between. Treatment noted: PENTA 11 planned treatment interruption arm or continuous ART arm. RNA-based 3' RACE libraries used unique molecular identifiers. One entry per CDR3 protein, called by TCRdb with MiXCR from the 3' RACE reads. Of more than 75,000 distinct CDR3 sequences listed, about 6.9% are singletons. The gene calls are TRBV29-1 and TRBJ1-1, with D possibly being TRBD1 (5 bases). The sequencing here drew on CD45RA+ CD4+ T cells from PBMCs, pooled from several time points, taken from a donor given antiretroviral therapy, either interrupted or continuous. Described subset: naive CD4+ CD45RA+ CD45RO- T cells. This receptor was obtained from a pool of human donors with HIV. The CDR3 sequence is CSVTVADSTEAFF. The DNA of the CDR3 is TGCAGCGTGACCGTAGCTGACAGCACTGAAGCTTTCTTT.